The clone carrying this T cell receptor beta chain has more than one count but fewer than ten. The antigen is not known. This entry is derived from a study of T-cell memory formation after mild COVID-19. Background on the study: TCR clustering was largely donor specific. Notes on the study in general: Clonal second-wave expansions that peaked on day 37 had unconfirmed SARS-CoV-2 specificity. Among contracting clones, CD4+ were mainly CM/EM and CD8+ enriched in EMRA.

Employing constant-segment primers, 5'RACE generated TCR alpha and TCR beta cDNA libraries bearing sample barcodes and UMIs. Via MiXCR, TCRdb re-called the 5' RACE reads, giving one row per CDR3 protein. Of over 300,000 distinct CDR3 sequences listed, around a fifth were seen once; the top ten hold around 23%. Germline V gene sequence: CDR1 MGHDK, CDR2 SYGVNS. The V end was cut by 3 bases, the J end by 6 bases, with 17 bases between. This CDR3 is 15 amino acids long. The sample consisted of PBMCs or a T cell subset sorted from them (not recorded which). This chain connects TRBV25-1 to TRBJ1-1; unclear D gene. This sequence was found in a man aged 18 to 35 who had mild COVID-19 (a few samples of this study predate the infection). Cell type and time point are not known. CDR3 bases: TGTGCCAGCAGTGATCCCGGCGAATCCGGCGCTGAAGCTTTCTTT. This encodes CASSDPGESGAEAFF.